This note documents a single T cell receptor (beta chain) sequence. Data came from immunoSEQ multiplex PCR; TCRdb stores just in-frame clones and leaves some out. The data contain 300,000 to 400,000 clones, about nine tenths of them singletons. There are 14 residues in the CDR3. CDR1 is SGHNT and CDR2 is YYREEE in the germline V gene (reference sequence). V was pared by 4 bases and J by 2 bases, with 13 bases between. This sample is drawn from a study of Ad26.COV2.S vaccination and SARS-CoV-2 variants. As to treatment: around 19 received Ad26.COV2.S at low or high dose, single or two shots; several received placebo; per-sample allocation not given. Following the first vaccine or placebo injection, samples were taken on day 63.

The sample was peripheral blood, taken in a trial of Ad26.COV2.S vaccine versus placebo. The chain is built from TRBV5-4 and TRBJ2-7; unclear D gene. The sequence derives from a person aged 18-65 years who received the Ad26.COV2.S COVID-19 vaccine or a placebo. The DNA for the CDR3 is TGTGCCAGCAGCGCCCCCGGTGGGACCTACGAGCAGTACTTC. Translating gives CASSAPGGTYEQYF.